Each of the 29 T cell receptor beta chains below was sequenced from the same sample in a study of T cell responses to AZD1222 COVID-19 vaccine. Some clones are missing from TCRdb's copy, which holds only in-frame ones; the method was immunoSEQ multiplex PCR. The table has about 120,000 clones, approximately 87% seen once; the top ten hold roughly 3.5%. The sample in question was peripheral blood, obtained on day 0 of AZD1222 vaccination. The origin of the receptors is an adult in good health.

V and J are TRBV4-3 and TRBJ1-2; TRBD1 aligns across 7 bases. The germline V gene encodes CDR1 LGHNA and CDR2 YSLEER. The CDR3 is 14 residues long. V trimming: 0 bases; J trimming: 4 bases; junction bases outside the gene matches: 2. CDR3 coding DNA: TGCGCCAGCAGCCAAGACAGGGGGAGCTATGGCTACACCTTC. The encoded protein is CASSQDRGSYGYTF.

The rearrangement uses TRBV18 and TRBJ1-3; perhaps TRBD1 as D (5 bases). The CDR3 is 16 residues long. Germline V lookup: CDR1 KGHSH, CDR2 LQKENI. V was trimmed by 1 base and J by 1 base, leaving 11 bases between them. In nucleotides, the CDR3 is TGTGCCAGCTCACCACTCCAGTGGGGGTCTGGAAACACCATATATTTT. This sequence encodes CASSPLQWGSGNTIYF.

This chain joins TRBV5-1 and TRBJ1-4; D possibly corresponds to TRBD1 (5 bases). The CDR3 sequence is 15 residues long. Germline CDR1 reads SGHRS; CDR2 reads YFSETQ. Deletions cut 0 bases from V and 6 bases from J, with 12 bases between. CDR3 in amino acids: CASSLAGAKYEKLFF. The CDR3 nucleotides are TGCGCCAGCAGCTTGGCCGGGGCCAAGTATGAAAAACTGTTTTTT. Full variable domain (missing parts from reference TRBV5-1 and TRBJ1-4): KAGVTQTPRYLIKTRGQQVTLSCSPISGHRSVSWYQQTPGQGLQFLFEYFSETQRNKGNFPGRFSGRQFSNSRSEMNVSTLELGDSALYLCASSLAGAKYEKLFFGSGTQLSVL.

The V and J genes are TRBV7-9 and TRBJ2-7; the D is unclear. V lost 5 bases and J 0 bases, leaving 8 bases between the germline ends. Germline assignment: CDR1 SEHNR and CDR2 FQNEAQ (reference sequence). The CDR3 is made up of 13 amino acids. CDR3 residues: CASSDRSSYEQYF. CDR3 DNA: TGTGCCAGCAGCGACCGTAGCTCCTACGAGCAGTACTTC.

J is TRBJ1-2 and V is TRBV20-1, with 8 bases matching TRBD1. Trimming cost V 3 bases and J 4 bases; bases outside gene matches: 4. Germline CDR1 reads DFQATT; CDR2 reads SNEGSKA (reference sequence). The CDR3 sequence is 13 residues long. The CDR3 DNA follows: TGCAGTGCTAGTGGGGGGACAGGCTATGGCTACACCTTC. It specifies CSASGGTGYGYTF.

Of note for this clone: Mismatch with germline at one junction end may stem from a read error. The chain carries TRBV7-3 and TRBJ1-1; 9 positions match TRBD1. The CDR3 length is 13 residues. The germline CDR1 and CDR2 sequences are SGHTA and FQGTGA. The CDR3: CASSQKQRGDREF. DNA for the CDR3: TGTGCCAGCAGCCAAAAACAAAGGGGGGACAGGGAATTT.

This clone has just one count. V gene TRBV5-1 combines with J gene TRBJ1-2; 9 nucleotides agree with TRBD1. The CDR3 has 14 amino acids. V shed 4 bases, J shed 1 base, and the junction held 2 bases outside the gene matches. Germline V gene sequence: CDR1 SGHRS, CDR2 YFSETQ. CDR3 residues: CASSTDRGNYGYTF. The DNA for the CDR3 is TGCGCCAGCAGCACGGACAGGGGTAACTATGGCTACACCTTC. The full variable domain, rest sourced from reference TRBV5-1 and TRBJ1-2, is KAGVTQTPRYLIKTRGQQVTLSCSPISGHRSVSWYQQTPGQGLQFLFEYFSETQRNKGNFPGRFSGRQFSNSRSEMNVSTLELGDSALYLCASSTDRGNYGYTFGSGTRLTVV.

The chain joins TRBV10-3 to TRBJ1-1, with D possibly being TRBD1 (5 bases). The V end was cut by 3 bases, the J end by 5 bases, with 13 bases between. CDR1 and CDR2 from the germline V gene are ENHRY and SYGVKD. The CDR3 has 14 residues. CDR3 residues: CAISDKGRITEAFF. The CDR3 DNA follows: TGTGCCATCAGTGATAAGGGGAGGATAACTGAAGCTTTCTTT.

V is TRBV15 and J is TRBJ1-2; the match to TRBD1 covers 8 bases. Per the germline V gene, CDR1 is LNHNV and CDR2 is YYDKDF (reference sequence). This CDR3 has 18 residues. The trim removed 1 base at V and 4 bases at J, leaving 14 bases unmatched. The CDR3 nucleotides are TGTGCCACCAGCAGAGGATACGGGACAGGTGTTCTAGCCTATGGCTACACCTTC. Translation: CATSRGYGTGVLAYGYTF. The variable domain in full, completed from reference TRBV15 and TRBJ1-2, reads DAMVIQNPRYQVTQFGKPVTLSCSQTLNHNVMYWYQQKSSQAPKLLFHYYDKDFNNEADTPDNFQSRRPNTSFCFLDIRSPGLGDTAMYLCATSRGYGTGVLAYGYTFGSGTRLTVV.

V and J are TRBV7-9 and TRBJ2-1; 7 bases align to TRBD1. The germline V gene has CDR1 SEHNR and CDR2 FQNEAQ (reference sequence). Trimming cost V 5 bases and J 2 bases; bases outside gene matches: 6. This CDR3 contains 15 residues. CDR3 coding DNA: TGTGCCAGCAGCAATGAGGGACAGACCTACAATGAGCAGTTCTTC. This encodes CASSNEGQTYNEQFF.

This rearrangement joins TRBV5-1 to TRBJ2-3, with unresolved D. V was pared by 4 bases and J by 4 bases, with 10 bases between. The CDR3 length is 13 residues. Germline-derived CDR1 and CDR2 are SGHRS and YFSETQ. The CDR3 nucleotides read TGCGCCAGCAGCCCACTTAGTTCAGATACGCAGTATTTT. Its protein is CASSPLSSDTQYF. The entire variable domain, with the rest obtained from reference TRBV5-1 and TRBJ2-3, is as follows: KAGVTQTPRYLIKTRGQQVTLSCSPISGHRSVSWYQQTPGQGLQFLFEYFSETQRNKGNFPGRFSGRQFSNSRSEMNVSTLELGDSALYLCASSPLSSDTQYFGPGTRLTVL.

The chain is built from TRBV18 and TRBJ1-1; perhaps TRBD1 as D (5 bases). This CDR3 comprises 11 residues. V shed 6 bases and J shed 8 bases, with 10 bases lying between them. CDR1 and CDR2 (germline): KGHSH, LQKENI. DNA for the CDR3: TGTGCCAGCTCCCGGGACGGAGAAGCTTTCTTT. Translating it yields CASSRDGEAFF.

The V gene is TRBV19, the J gene TRBJ1-3; 7 bases align to TRBD1. Per the germline V gene, CDR1 is LNHDA and CDR2 is SQIVND (reference sequence). The CDR3 has 18 residues. V lost 7 bases and J lost 0; bases outside the gene matches: 15. The CDR3 sequence is CASIPPPGQPYSGNTIYF. The CDR3 DNA is TGTGCCAGTATACCCCCCCCGGGACAGCCCTACTCTGGAAACACCATATATTTT.

The rearrangement links TRBV11-2 to TRBJ1-1, with D tentatively TRBD1 (5 bases). The germline V gene has CDR1 SGHAT and CDR2 FQNNGV. The ends were cut back, 4 bases at V and 2 bases at J, with 8 bases in the middle. The CDR3 contains 13 residues. The CDR3: CASSSRVNTEAFF. The CDR3 coding sequence is TGTGCCAGCAGCTCCAGGGTTAACACTGAAGCTTTCTTT.

The chain couples TRBV7-9 to TRBJ2-7, with D perhaps matching TRBD1 (6 bases). Germline assignment: CDR1 SEHNR and CDR2 FQNEAQ (reference sequence). V gave up 3 bases and J gave up 1 base, with 16 bases separating them. CDR3 length: 16 amino acids. The CDR3 reads CASSFGTSDPSYEQYF. CDR3 coding DNA: TGTGCCAGCAGCTTTGGGACATCGGACCCGTCCTACGAGCAGTACTTC.

The chain has TRBV4-3 and TRBJ2-2, with D unclear. This CDR3 contains 15 residues. Germline assignment: CDR1 LGHNA and CDR2 YSLEER. The V end lost 0 bases, the J end lost 0 bases, and 5 bases lay between the germline ends. This CDR3 is CASSQDRANTGELFF. The DNA of the CDR3 is TGCGCCAGCAGCCAAGATCGGGCGAACACCGGGGAGCTGTTTTTT.

The gene calls are TRBV7-3 and TRBJ2-2; TRBD2 matches 7 bases. The junction had 6 bases not matched to a gene; V was cut back by 3 bases and J by 5 bases. Germline values: CDR1 SGHTA, CDR2 FQGTGA. The CDR3 has 15 amino acids. The CDR3 region is CASSLERGSTGELFF. CDR3 nucleotide sequence: TGTGCCAGCAGCTTGGAGCGGGGTTCTACCGGGGAGCTGTTTTTT.

The V call is TRBV4-2, the J call TRBJ1-6; the D gene is possibly TRBD1 (6 bases). The germline V gene encodes CDR1 LGHNA and CDR2 YNFKEQ. Trimming removed 0 bases from V and 6 bases from J, with 6 bases in between. This CDR3 is built from 14 residues. CDR3 residues: CASSQEQGNSPLHF. The CDR3 nucleotides are TGTGCCAGCAGCCAAGAACAGGGTAATTCACCCCTCCACTTT.

The rearrangement uses TRBV4-3 and TRBJ2-1; 12 bases agree with TRBD2. Germline CDR1 reads LGHNA; CDR2 reads YSLEER. This CDR3 is 16 amino acids long. With 0 bases clipped from V and 12 bases from J, the junction kept 9 bases outside the gene matches. DNA for the CDR3: TGCGCCAGCAGCCAAGAAGTACTAGCGGGGGGAGTGGTGCAGTTCTTC. Translated, it gives CASSQEVLAGGVVQFF.

The gene calls are TRBV19 and TRBJ1-2, with 8 bases lining up with TRBD1. Losses at the gene ends were 3 bases for V and 7 bases for J; bases not matched to a gene: 7. CDR1 is LNHDA, CDR2 SQIVND, per germline (reference sequence). The length of the CDR3 is 14 residues. The CDR3, as DNA: TGTGCCAGTAGTATCTCCAGGGGGCGAGTTGGCTACACCTTC. This encodes CASSISRGRVGYTF.

The V and J genes are TRBV25-1 and TRBJ1-1, with D perhaps TRBD1 (6 bases). V lost 1 base, J lost 1 base, and 7 bases lay in between. The CDR3 consists of 14 residues. Germline CDR1 is MGHDK and CDR2 is SYGVNS. In DNA form, the CDR3 reads TGTGCCAGCAGTGAATGGGGACAGAACACTGAAGCTTTCTTT. Translating it yields CASSEWGQNTEAFF.

This rearrangement joins TRBV5-6 to TRBJ2-2, with D unclear. Germline loops: CDR1 SGHDT, CDR2 YYEEEE. Deletions cut 2 bases from V and 0 bases from J, with 2 bases between. The CDR3 sequence is 13 residues long. CDR3 sequence: CASSFANTGELFF. CDR3 bases: TGTGCCAGCAGCTTCGCGAACACCGGGGAGCTGTTTTTT.

The chain links TRBV2 to TRBJ1-1; 9 bases line up with TRBD1. CDR1 SNHLY and CDR2 FYNNEI come from the germline V gene. Trimming cost V 6 bases and J 1 base; bases outside gene matches: 3. The CDR3 is made up of 14 amino acids. CDR3 coding DNA: TGTGCCAGCAGAGCACAGGGGGCGAACACTGAAGCTTTCTTT. Translated, it gives CASRAQGANTEAFF. The variable domain in full, with the rest retrieved from reference TRBV2 and TRBJ1-1, is EPEVTQTPSHQVTQMGQEVILRCVPISNHLYFYWYRQILGQKVEFLVSFYNNEISEKSEIFDDQFSVERPDGSNFTLKIRSTKLEDSAMYFCASRAQGANTEAFFGQGTRLTVV.

The sample holds one count of this clone. The rearrangement links TRBV7-3 to TRBJ2-3; 7 positions agree with TRBD1. V shed 3 bases and J 3 bases; nucleotides not matched to a gene: 6. Germline V gene data show CDR1 as SGHTA and CDR2 as FQGTGA. There are 15 residues in the CDR3. The CDR3 here is CASSLNRGGTDTQYF. The CDR3 DNA is TGTGCCAGCAGCTTGAACAGGGGTGGAACAGATACGCAGTATTTT.

In its sample, this clone was seen once. The chain is built from TRBV7-9 and TRBJ1-5; D ambiguous. The ends were cut back, 3 bases at V and 6 bases at J, with 9 bases in the middle. The CDR3 has 13 amino acids. Germline CDR1 SEHNR, CDR2 FQNEAQ (reference sequence). The DNA of the CDR3 is TGTGCCAGCAGCTTTGAGCCCCCTCAGCCCCAGCATTTT. As protein: CASSFEPPQPQHF.

This clone was recorded only once. CDR3 nucleotides: TGTGCCAGCAGCTGGGACGGACCCTACGAGCAGTACTTC. It yields the protein CASSWDGPYEQYF. This chain connects TRBV7-2 to TRBJ2-7; D tentatively fits TRBD1 or TRBD2 (5 bases each). Germline V CDR1 and CDR2: SGHTA, FQGNSA. The CDR3 extends over 13 amino acids. The V end lost 4 bases, the J end lost 2 bases, and 9 bases lay between the germline ends. The entire variable domain, with the rest obtained from reference TRBV7-2 and TRBJ2-7, is as follows: GAGVSQSPSNKVTEKGKDVELRCDPISGHTALYWYRQSLGQGLEFLIYFQGNSAPDKSGLPSDRFSAERTGGSVSTLTIQRTQQEDSAVYLCASSWDGPYEQYFGPGTRLTVT.

The V gene is TRBV28, the J gene TRBJ1-2; a weak D match, TRBD1 (5 bases). The CDR3 runs to 15 residues. In germline, CDR1 is MDHEN, CDR2 SYDVKM. V lost 5 bases to trimming and J lost 7 bases, with 20 bases between them. CDR3 in DNA: TGTGCCAGCAGTCAACCGGGCCGGGACTTGTTTGGCTACACCTTC. It specifies CASSQPGRDLFGYTF.

V usage is TRBV7-9 and J usage is TRBJ2-1, with D hard to call. The CDR3 runs to 12 residues. Per the germline V gene, CDR1 is SEHNR and CDR2 is FQNEAQ (reference sequence). Trimming took 1 base from V and 8 from J, leaving 6 bases between them. CDR3 sequence: CASSLEGYEQFF. CDR3 nucleotides: TGTGCCAGCAGCTTAGAGGGATATGAGCAGTTCTTC.

The J gene is TRBJ2-7, the V gene TRBV18; tentatively, D is TRBD1 (5 bases). Germline loops: CDR1 KGHSH, CDR2 LQKENI. The CDR3 is 16 amino acids. Between the trimmed V and J ends, which lost 0 bases and 2 bases, there was a span of 14 bases. CDR3 sequence reads: CASSPPGPLRTYEQYF. The CDR3 DNA is TGTGCCAGCTCACCACCGGGGCCCCTTCGGACCTACGAGCAGTACTTC. The complete variable domain, with remaining parts taken from reference TRBV18 and TRBJ2-7, reads NAGVMQNPRHLVRRRGQEARLRCSPMKGHSHVYWYRQLPEEGLKFMVYLQKENIIDESGMPKERFSAEFPKEGPSILRIQQVVRGDSAAYFCASSPPGPLRTYEQYFGPGTRLTVT.